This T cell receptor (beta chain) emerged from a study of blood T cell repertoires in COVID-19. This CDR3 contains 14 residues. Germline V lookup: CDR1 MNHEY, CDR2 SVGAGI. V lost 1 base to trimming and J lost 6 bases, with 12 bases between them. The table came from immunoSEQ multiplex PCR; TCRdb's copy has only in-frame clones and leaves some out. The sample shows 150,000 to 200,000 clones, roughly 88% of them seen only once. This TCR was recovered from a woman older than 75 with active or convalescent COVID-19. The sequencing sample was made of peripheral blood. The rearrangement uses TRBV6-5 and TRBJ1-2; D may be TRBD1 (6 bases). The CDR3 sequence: CASSYLQGTDGYTF. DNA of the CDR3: TGTGCCAGCAGTTACTTGCAGGGGACCGATGGCTACACCTTC.